These 25 T cell receptor beta chains share one sample of origin, sequenced in a study of shared clonotypes between healthy human individuals. Sequencing was performed with immunoSEQ multiplex PCR; in TCRdb, only in-frame clones are kept and a portion is missing. Of around 1.6 million clones in the sample, 95% to 99% were seen once. Material: naive CD4+ T cells sorted from blood. Subset meaning: CD45RA+ positively selected. The origin of the receptors is a man aged 25-45 years in good health.

The chain recombines TRBV5-1 with TRBJ2-7, with 9 bases lining up with TRBD1. The CDR3 contains 15 residues. V lost 5 bases, J lost 3 bases, and 9 bases stayed unmatched. CDR1 is SGHRS and CDR2 is YFSETQ in the germline V gene. The CDR3 DNA is TGCGCCAGCAGGAAACTTGGGGACAGGGTCTACGAGCAGTACTTC. Encoded protein: CASRKLGDRVYEQYF.

About this clone: This sample includes further DNA sequences coding for the same CDR3. This chain connects TRBV5-1 to TRBJ2-1, with 9 bases lining up with TRBD2. This CDR3 has 15 amino acids. The junction had 3 bases not matched to a gene; V was cut back by 1 base and J by 4 bases. CDR1 and CDR2 from the germline V gene are SGHRS and YFSETQ. In DNA, the CDR3 is TGCGCCAGCAGCTTGACTAGCGGGCTGTACAATGAGCAGTTCTTC. Encoded protein: CASSLTSGLYNEQFF.

Only one count was recorded for this clone. The chain uses TRBV11-2 and TRBJ2-1; D perhaps matches TRBD1 (6 bases). V lost 4 bases, J lost 7 bases, and 20 bases lay in between. Germline CDR1 reads SGHAT; CDR2 reads FQNNGV. The CDR3 is made up of 16 amino acids. The CDR3 DNA sequence: TGTGCCAGCAGCTCGGCCAGGGGCCTACCTTTTAATGAGCAGTTCTTC. It is translated as CASSSARGLPFNEQFF.

The V call is TRBV25-1, the J call TRBJ2-3, with 8 bases aligning to TRBD2. V gave up 3 bases and J gave up 5 bases; unmatched junction bases: 4. Germline V gene lookup returns CDR1 MGHDK and CDR2 SYGVNS. The CDR3 has 14 residues. The CDR3 region has the DNA TGTGCCAGCAGTGATATGCTAGCGGGAGATACGCAGTATTTT. Translated, it gives CASSDMLAGDTQYF.

This chain connects TRBV19 to TRBJ1-5; tentatively, D is TRBD1 (6 bases). Germline-derived CDR1 and CDR2 are LNHDA and SQIVND (reference sequence). The CDR3 extends over 16 amino acids. The V end was cut by 6 bases, the J end by 0 bases, with 15 bases between. The CDR3 DNA follows: TGTGCCAGTAGGAACTGGGGGGGCAATAGCAATCAGCCCCAGCATTTT. It specifies CASRNWGGNSNQPQHF.

The chain has TRBV11-1 and TRBJ2-3; 14 bases are shared with TRBD2. The V segment lost 5 bases and the J segment 2 bases; nucleotides outside the gene matches: 6. Germline lookup yields CDR1 SGHAT and CDR2 FQDESV (reference sequence). This CDR3 comprises 17 residues. The CDR3 region is CASSPGLAGVFTDTQYF. CDR3 DNA sequence: TGTGCCAGCAGCCCGGGACTAGCGGGAGTGTTCACAGATACGCAGTATTTT.

The gene calls are TRBV18 and TRBJ1-4; possible D gene TRBD1, 6 bases. Germline V gene data show CDR1 as KGHSH and CDR2 as LQKENI. This CDR3 contains 15 residues. The V gene lost 3 bases and the J gene lost 8 bases, with 16 bases spanning the gap. The CDR3 coding sequence is TGTGCCAGCTCACCGCAGAGTATTAGGGGGGAAAAACTGTTTTTT. Encoded protein: CASSPQSIRGEKLFF.

CDR3 sequence reads: CASSSSMGRGQFDSSYEQYF. The CDR3, as DNA: TGTGCCAGCAGTTCATCTATGGGGCGTGGGCAGTTTGATTCCTCCTACGAGCAGTACTTC. The chain has TRBV27 and TRBJ2-7; TRBD1 might be the D (5 bases). CDR3 length: 20 residues. The V and J ends lost 4 bases and 0 bases respectively, with 28 bases between them. The germline CDR1 and CDR2 sequences are MNHEY and SMNVEV (reference sequence).

The CDR3 DNA is TGTGCCAGCAGCAATTACAGGGTAGCTGCTTTCTTT. As protein: CASSNYRVAAFF. V is TRBV2 and J is TRBJ1-1; possibly TRBD1 for D (6 bases). There are 12 residues in the CDR3. Between the trimmed V and J ends, which lost 6 bases and 11 bases, there was a span of 16 bases. CDR1 is SNHLY and CDR2 is FYNNEI in the germline V gene.

The V and J genes are TRBV30 and TRBJ2-2; 9 bases are a match to TRBD1. CDR3 length equals 15 residues. Germline CDR1 GTSNPN, CDR2 SVGIG (reference sequence). The J segment lost 6 bases and the V segment lost 3 bases, leaving 8 bases of the junction unmatched. The CDR3 loop is CAWSLRDRDSGELFF. The CDR3 DNA follows: TGTGCCTGGAGCCTCCGGGACAGGGATTCCGGGGAGCTGTTTTTT. Drawing the rest from reference TRBV30 and TRBJ2-2, the complete variable domain is SQTIHQWPATLVQPVGSPLSLECTVEGTSNPNLYWYRQAAGRGLQLLFYSVGIGQISSEVPQNLSASRPQDRQFILSSKKLLLSDSGFYLCAWSLRDRDSGELFFGEGSRLTVL.

The CDR3 DNA reads TGTGCCAGCAGTTACGCGGGACAGGGACGCGAGCAGTACTTC. Protein sequence: CASSYAGQGREQYF. The J gene is TRBJ2-7, the V gene TRBV6-5; TRBD1 matches 9 bases. Germline assignment: CDR1 MNHEY and CDR2 SVGAGI. The length of the CDR3 is 14 residues. V lost 2 bases, J lost 6 bases, and 5 bases stayed unmatched.

Notes on this clone: This same CDR3 is encoded by further DNA sequences in the sample. The J gene is TRBJ1-1, the V gene TRBV11-2, with D unclear. V was pared by 1 base and J by 0 bases, with 3 bases between. Germline V lookup: CDR1 SGHAT, CDR2 FQNNGV. The CDR3 runs 13 residues. The CDR3 coding sequence is TGTGCCAGCAGCTTAGGAGTGAACACTGAAGCTTTCTTT. Translated, it gives CASSLGVNTEAFF. Together with reference TRBV11-2 and TRBJ1-1, the CDR3 gives the full variable domain: EAGVAQSPRYKIIEKRQSVAFWCNPISGHATLYWYQQILGQGPKLLIQFQNNGVVDDSQLPKDRFSAERLKGVDSTLKIQPAKLEDSAVYLCASSLGVNTEAFFGQGTRLTVV.

This clone was picked up one time. The chain has TRBV7-2 and TRBJ2-7; D may be TRBD1 (5 bases). This CDR3 contains 14 residues. V was shortened by 6 bases and J by 3 bases, with 15 bases between the two germline ends. Germline V gene sequence: CDR1 SGHTA, CDR2 FQGNSA. CDR3 DNA: TGTGCCAGCAGATTGGGGCAGGGCCTCTACGAGCAGTACTTC. Translating it yields CASRLGQGLYEQYF.

The chain combines TRBV28 with TRBJ2-1; D is possibly TRBD2 (8 bases). The germline V gene encodes CDR1 MDHEN and CDR2 SYDVKM. Trimming took 6 bases from V and 0 from J, leaving 30 bases between them. The CDR3 runs to 21 residues. In nucleotides, the CDR3 is TGTGCCAGCAGGCCGGGACAGAGTAGGGGCGGGAGGCCTAACTCCTACAATGAGCAGTTCTTC. Its translation is CASRPGQSRGGRPNSYNEQFF.

This chain links TRBV27 with TRBJ2-2; D not certain. Trimming cost V 4 bases and J 5 bases, with 8 bases left between them. CDR1 MNHEY and CDR2 SMNVEV come from the germline V gene (reference sequence). This CDR3 is built from 13 residues. The CDR3 DNA follows: TGTGCCAGCAGTTACGTTTATACCGGGGAGCTGTTTTTT. This sequence encodes CASSYVYTGELFF.

The J gene is TRBJ2-1, the V gene TRBV7-9; D not resolved. Per germline, CDR1 SEHNR and CDR2 FQNEAQ (reference sequence). The CDR3 has 12 residues. V dropped 2 bases and J dropped 7 bases, with 6 bases sitting between them. The CDR3 sequence is CASSLHGNEQFF. CDR3 DNA: TGTGCCAGCAGCTTACATGGGAATGAGCAGTTCTTC.

The rearrangement joins TRBV7-9 to TRBJ1-1, with TRBD1 identical over 9 bases. Germline-derived CDR1 and CDR2 are SEHNR and FQNEAQ (reference sequence). V trimming: 4 bases; J trimming: 0 bases; junction bases outside the gene matches: 6. The CDR3 sequence is 16 residues long. CDR3 in amino acids: CASSSGQGILNTEAFF. The CDR3 DNA reads TGTGCCAGCAGCTCGGGACAGGGTATACTGAACACTGAAGCTTTCTTT.

V gene TRBV10-3 combines with J gene TRBJ1-2, with D possibly TRBD1 on 5 matching bases. This CDR3 has 17 amino acids. The V gene lost 0 bases and the J gene lost 3 bases, with 17 bases spanning the gap. CDR1 and CDR2 (germline): ENHRY, SYGVKD. The CDR3 spells CAISESLGTGVYYGYTF. In DNA, the CDR3 is TGTGCCATCAGTGAGTCGCTTGGGACGGGAGTTTACTATGGCTACACCTTC.

CDR3 sequence reads: CASSPASVNGELFF. The CDR3 DNA follows: TGTGCCAGCTCACCAGCTAGCGTAAACGGGGAGCTGTTTTTT. The chain is built from TRBV18 and TRBJ2-2; perhaps TRBD2 as D (6 bases). This CDR3 contains 14 residues. CDR1 KGHSH and CDR2 LQKENI come from the germline V gene. V was trimmed by 2 bases and J by 7 bases, leaving 11 bases between them.

The rearrangement uses TRBV2 and TRBJ2-1; a weak D match, TRBD2 (6 bases). Germline CDR1 and CDR2: SNHLY and FYNNEI. V was pared by 10 bases and J by 6 bases, with 13 bases between. This CDR3 comprises 12 residues. CDR3 nucleotides: TGTGCCACCACTGCGGGGTTCAATGAGCAGTTCTTC. It is translated as CATTAGFNEQFF.

This clone was observed a single time. The chain employs TRBV19 and TRBJ2-2; D unclear. Germline V gene sequence: CDR1 LNHDA, CDR2 SQIVND (reference sequence). CDR3 length: 14 amino acids. V lost 8 bases to trimming and J lost 1 base, with 11 bases between them. CDR3 sequence (DNA): TGTGCCAGTTCGGGCTTACGGAACACCGGGGAGCTGTTTTTT. As protein: CASSGLRNTGELFF.

This chain uses TRBV5-4 with TRBJ2-1; the D is unclear. The CDR3 loop spans 15 amino acids. V lost 4 bases and J lost 5, with 16 bases in between. Germline CDR1 reads SGHNT; CDR2 reads YYREEE (reference sequence). The CDR3 is CASSAGPLGDNEQFF. The CDR3 DNA sequence: TGTGCCAGCAGCGCAGGCCCCCTCGGTGACAATGAGCAGTTCTTC. The full variable domain, with the rest looked up from reference TRBV5-4 and TRBJ2-1, is ETGVTQSPTHLIKTRGQQVTLRCSSQSGHNTVSWYQQALGQGPQFIFQYYREEENGRGNFPPRFSGLQFPNYSSELNVNALELDDSALYLCASSAGPLGDNEQFFGPGTRLTVL.

The gene calls are TRBV6-5 and TRBJ2-7, with a weak D call TRBD1 (6 bases). The CDR3 is made up of 15 amino acids. Germline lookup yields CDR1 MNHEY and CDR2 SVGAGI. The ends were cut back, 0 bases at V and 3 bases at J, with 12 bases in the middle. The CDR3 region is CASSYSTGQHYEQYF. The CDR3 region has the DNA TGTGCCAGCAGTTACTCGACGGGACAACACTACGAGCAGTACTTC.

V gene TRBV2 combines with J gene TRBJ2-5; maybe TRBD1 (6 bases). Per germline, CDR1 SNHLY and CDR2 FYNNEI. The CDR3 sequence is 16 residues long. Between the trimmed V and J ends, which lost 2 bases and 5 bases, there was a span of 18 bases. The CDR3 nucleotides are TGTGCCAGCAGTGAATCGGGGCAGGGGTTCGGGGAGACCCAGTACTTC. It is translated as CASSESGQGFGETQYF. Complete variable domain (other parts from reference TRBV2 and TRBJ2-5): EPEVTQTPSHQVTQMGQEVILRCVPISNHLYFYWYRQILGQKVEFLVSFYNNEISEKSEIFDDQFSVERPDGSNFTLKIRSTKLEDSAMYFCASSESGQGFGETQYFGPGTRLLVL.

Note on this clone: Different DNA sequences within this sample yield the same CDR3. V usage is TRBV5-6 and J usage is TRBJ2-5; a possible D gene is TRBD1 (6 bases). There are 13 residues in the CDR3. With 2 bases removed from V and 5 bases from J, the gap between germline ends came to 10 bases. Germline-derived CDR1 and CDR2 are SGHDT and YYEEEE. CDR3 bases: TGTGCCAGCAGCTTACAGGGCGGGGAGACCCAGTACTTC. It is translated as CASSLQGGETQYF.